The present TCR beta chain was sequenced within a study of T cell responses to AZD1222 COVID-19 vaccine. Only in-frame clones appear in the TCRdb table, and some are missing; sequencing was by immunoSEQ multiplex PCR. The sample includes about 150,000 clones, 80% to 90% of them seen just once. The CDR3 sequence is 15 residues long. Germline trimming cut 5 bases from V and 10 bases from J; bases unmatched to any gene: 13. The germline V gene encodes CDR1 MNHEY and CDR2 SVGAGI. The TCR originated in an adult in good health. Sequences were derived from peripheral blood, sampled on day 0 of AZD1222 vaccination. The V gene is TRBV6-5, the J gene TRBJ1-4, with TRBD1 identical over 7 bases. CDR3 loop: CASSNRQGLSVKLFF. DNA for the CDR3: TGTGCCAGCAGTAACCGACAGGGATTGTCGGTAAAACTGTTTTTT.